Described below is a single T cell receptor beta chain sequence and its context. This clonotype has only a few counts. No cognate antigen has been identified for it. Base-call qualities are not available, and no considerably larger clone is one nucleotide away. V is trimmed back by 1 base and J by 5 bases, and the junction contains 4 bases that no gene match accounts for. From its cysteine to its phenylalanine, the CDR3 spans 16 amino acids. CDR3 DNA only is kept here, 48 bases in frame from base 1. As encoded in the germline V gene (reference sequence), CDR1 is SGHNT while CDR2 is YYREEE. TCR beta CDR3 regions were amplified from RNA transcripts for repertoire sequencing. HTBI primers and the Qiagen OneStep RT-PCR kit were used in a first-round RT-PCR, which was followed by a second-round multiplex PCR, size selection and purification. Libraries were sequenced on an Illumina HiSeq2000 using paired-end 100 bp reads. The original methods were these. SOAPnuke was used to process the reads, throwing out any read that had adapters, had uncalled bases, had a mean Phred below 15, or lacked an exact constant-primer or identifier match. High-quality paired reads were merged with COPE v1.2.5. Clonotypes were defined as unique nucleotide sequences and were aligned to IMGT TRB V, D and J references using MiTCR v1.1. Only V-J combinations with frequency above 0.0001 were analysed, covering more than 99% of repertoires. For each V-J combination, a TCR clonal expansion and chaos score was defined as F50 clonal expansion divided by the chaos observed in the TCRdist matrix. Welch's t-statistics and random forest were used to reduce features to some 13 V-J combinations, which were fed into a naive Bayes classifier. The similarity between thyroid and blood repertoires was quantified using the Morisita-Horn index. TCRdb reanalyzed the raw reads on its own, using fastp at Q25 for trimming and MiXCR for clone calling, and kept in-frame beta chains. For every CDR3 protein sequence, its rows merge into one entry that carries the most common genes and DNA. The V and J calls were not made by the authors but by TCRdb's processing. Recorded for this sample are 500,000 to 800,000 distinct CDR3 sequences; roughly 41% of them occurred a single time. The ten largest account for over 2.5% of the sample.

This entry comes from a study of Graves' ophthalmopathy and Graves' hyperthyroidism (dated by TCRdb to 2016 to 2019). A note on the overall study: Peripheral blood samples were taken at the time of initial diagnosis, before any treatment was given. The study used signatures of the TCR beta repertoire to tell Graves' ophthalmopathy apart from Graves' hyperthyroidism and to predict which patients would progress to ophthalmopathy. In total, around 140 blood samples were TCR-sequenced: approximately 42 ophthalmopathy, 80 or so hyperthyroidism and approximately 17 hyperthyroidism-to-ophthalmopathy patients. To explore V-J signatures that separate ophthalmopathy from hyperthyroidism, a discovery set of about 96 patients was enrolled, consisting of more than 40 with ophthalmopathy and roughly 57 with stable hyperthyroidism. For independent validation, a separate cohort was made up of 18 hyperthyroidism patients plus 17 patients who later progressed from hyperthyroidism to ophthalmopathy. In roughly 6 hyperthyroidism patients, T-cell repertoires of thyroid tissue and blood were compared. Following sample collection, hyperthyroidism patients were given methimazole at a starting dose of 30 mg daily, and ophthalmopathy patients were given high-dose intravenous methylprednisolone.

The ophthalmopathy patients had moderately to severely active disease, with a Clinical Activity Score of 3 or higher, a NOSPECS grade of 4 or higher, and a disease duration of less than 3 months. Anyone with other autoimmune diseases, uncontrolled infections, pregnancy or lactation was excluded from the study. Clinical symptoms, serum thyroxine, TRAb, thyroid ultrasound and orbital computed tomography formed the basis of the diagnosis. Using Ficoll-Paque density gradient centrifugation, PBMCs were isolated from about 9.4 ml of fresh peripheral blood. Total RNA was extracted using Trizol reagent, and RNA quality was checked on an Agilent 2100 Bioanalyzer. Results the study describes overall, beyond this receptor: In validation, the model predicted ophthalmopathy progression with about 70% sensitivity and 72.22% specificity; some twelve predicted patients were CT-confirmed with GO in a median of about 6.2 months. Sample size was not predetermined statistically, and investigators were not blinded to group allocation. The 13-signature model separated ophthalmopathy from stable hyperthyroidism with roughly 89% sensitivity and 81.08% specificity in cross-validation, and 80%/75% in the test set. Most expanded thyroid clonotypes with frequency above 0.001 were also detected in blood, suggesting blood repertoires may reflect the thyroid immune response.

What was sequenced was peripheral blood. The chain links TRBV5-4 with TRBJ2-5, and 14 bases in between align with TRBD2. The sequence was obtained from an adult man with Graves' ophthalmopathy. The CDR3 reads CASSLRTSGGLETQYF. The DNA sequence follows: TGTGCCAGCAGCTTGAGGACTAGCGGGGGGTTGGAGACCCAGTACTTC.